These T cell receptor beta chains were read from a single sample in a study of blood T cell repertoires in COVID-19. Using immunoSEQ multiplex PCR, the repertoire was profiled, and TCRdb retains in-frame clones only, with some absent. This sample yields about 160,000 clones, of which about nine tenths are seen a single time; 2% to 3% belongs to the top ten. Sequencing was performed on peripheral blood. These receptors were obtained from a young man with acute or convalescent COVID-19. CDR3s include the opening cysteine and the closing phenylalanine or tryptophan. The D gene is left open where the match is weak. Size values are once, few and many counts, or a class for expanded clones, and some rows have none.

TRBV19	NA	TRBJ2-7	many	CASSMGGSSYEQYF	TGTGCCAGTAGTATGGGAGGAAGCTCCTACGAGCAGTACTTC
TRBV12-3/TRBV12-4	NA	TRBJ1-3	NA	CASSYLGNTIYF	TGTGCCAGCAGTTACTTAGGAAACACCATATATTTT
TRBV4-1	TRBD2	TRBJ2-7	NA	CASSQEFGVGLAGGALYEQYF	TGCGCCAGCAGCCAAGAGTTCGGCGTAGGACTAGCGGGAGGAGCCCTCTACGAGCAGTACTTC
TRBV6-4	TRBD1	TRBJ2-3	once	CASSEGTGNTDTQYF	TGTGCCAGCAGTGAAGGGACAGGAAACACAGATACGCAGTATTTT
TRBV7-9	NA	TRBJ1-1	once	CASSFTSSTEAFF	TGTGCCAGCAGCTTTACGAGTAGCACTGAAGCTTTCTTT
TRBV5-1	TRBD1	TRBJ1-1	NA	CASSELDRGGTEAFF	TGCGCCAGCAGCGAATTAGACAGGGGAGGGACTGAAGCTTTCTTT
TRBV2	TRBD1	TRBJ2-7	few	CASSLQGYEQYF	TGTGCCAGCAGTTTACAGGGGTACGAGCAGTACTTC
TRBV6-5	TRBD1	TRBJ2-7	NA	CASSNRGRSYEQYF	TGTGCCAGCAGTAACAGGGGCCGCTCCTACGAGCAGTACTTC
TRBV11-2	NA	TRBJ1-1	NA	CASSGTQGFTEAFF	TGTGCCAGCAGCGGGACACAGGGATTCACTGAAGCTTTCTTT
TRBV2	TRBD1	TRBJ1-2	NA	CAAGTGVLGYTF	TGTGCCGCGGGGACAGGGGTGTTAGGCTACACCTTC
TRBV6-6	NA	TRBJ1-1	NA	CASSYFRTLTTEAFF	TGTGCCAGCAGTTACTTTAGGACATTGACCACTGAAGCTTTCTTT
TRBV7-8	NA	TRBJ1-1	NA	CASSSRGGEAFF	TGTGCCAGCAGTTCCCGCGGGGGGGAAGCTTTCTTT
TRBV3-1/TRBV3-2	NA	TRBJ1-6	NA	CASSQSGWAPLTYNSPLHF	TGTGCCAGCAGCCAAAGCGGGTGGGCCCCCCTCACCTATAATTCACCCCTCCACTTT
TRBV7-9	TRBD1	TRBJ1-1	once	CASSSPDRGSTEAFF	TGTGCCAGCAGCTCCCCGGACAGGGGGTCGACTGAAGCTTTCTTT
TRBV12-3/TRBV12-4	NA	TRBJ2-7	NA	CASSLAISYEQYF	TGTGCCAGCAGTTTAGCCATCTCCTACGAGCAGTACTTC
TRBV7-9	NA	TRBJ2-7	NA	CASSFTAPEGGGPHYEQYF	TGTGCCAGCAGCTTTACGGCTCCGGAAGGGGGGGGGCCCCACTACGAGCAGTACTTC
TRBV7-9	TRBD1	TRBJ2-7	NA	CASRRQGPYEQYF	TGTGCCAGCCGACGACAGGGCCCCTACGAGCAGTACTTC
TRBV9	NA	TRBJ1-3	NA	CASSARGNTIYF	TGTGCCAGCAGCGCCAGGGGAAACACCATATATTTT
TRBV10-2	NA	TRBJ1-3	NA	CASSEDRRSGNTIYF	TGCGCCAGCAGTGAGGACAGGCGCTCTGGAAACACCATATATTTT
TRBV6-5	TRBD1	TRBJ1-1	NA	CASSLRQGIQNTEAFF	TGTGCCAGCAGTTTGCGACAGGGGATACAGAACACTGAAGCTTTCTTT
TRBV6-1	TRBD1	TRBJ2-3	NA	CASSVRTGRNTDTQYF	TGTGCCAGCAGTGTCCGGACAGGGAGGAACACAGATACGCAGTATTTT
TRBV6-5	TRBD1	TRBJ1-1	NA	CASSYPGTGGRTEAFF	TGTGCCAGCAGTTACCCTGGGACAGGGGGGAGGACTGAAGCTTTCTTT
TRBV19	NA	TRBJ2-1	NA	CASSTRPNRGLADNEQFF	TGTGCCAGTAGTACACGCCCGAATAGGGGACTCGCTGACAATGAGCAGTTCTTC
TRBV29-1	NA	TRBJ1-4	NA	CSVVTGWEKLFF	TGCAGCGTTGTCACAGGCTGGGAAAAACTGTTTTTT
TRBV27	NA	TRBJ2-7	NA	CASSLFEAYEQYF	TGTGCCAGCAGTTTATTTGAGGCCTACGAGCAGTACTTC
TRBV2	TRBD1	TRBJ2-7	NA	CASATGTGIYEQYF	TGTGCCAGCGCGACGGGGACAGGTATTTACGAGCAGTACTTC
TRBV19	TRBD1	TRBJ1-5	NA	CASRKTDTGGGKWPQHF	TGTGCCAGTAGGAAGACGGACACAGGGGGGGGGAAATGGCCCCAGCATTTT
TRBV9	NA	TRBJ2-5	NA	CASSVAGQETQYF	TGTGCCAGCAGCGTAGCGGGGCAAGAGACCCAGTACTTC